This TCR beta chain comes out of a study of blood T cell repertoires in COVID-19. Clones were read by immunoSEQ multiplex PCR, and TCRdb kept only the in-frame ones, dropping some. The sample records 200,000 or so clones, about 80% being singletons. V lost 0 bases and J 4 bases, leaving 12 bases between the germline ends. The V gene's germline CDR1 is MNHNY and CDR2 SVGAGI (reference sequence). The CDR3 covers 15 residues. V gene TRBV6-6 combines with J gene TRBJ1-1, with D possibly TRBD1 on 6 matching bases. Sequencing was carried out using peripheral blood. This sequence was found in a woman aged 25 to 39 who had recovered from COVID-19. DNA of the CDR3: TGTGCCAGCAGTTACTCGGGGGGGGCGGGCACTGAAGCTTTCTTT. It yields the protein CASSYSGGAGTEAFF.